One and the same sample provided the 14 T cell receptor beta chains below, sequenced in a study of CD8 T cells in Susac syndrome. Reverse transcription of about 0.45 to 1 ug RNA used random hexamers. From the immunoSEQ multiplex PCR reads, TCRdb called clonotypes with MiXCR, one entry per CDR3 protein. Of around 200,000 distinct CDR3 sequences in the sample, approximately 95% were seen once. Sequenced input: CD4+ T cells from PBMCs. Source of these receptors: a human donor in good health.

This rearrangement joins TRBV7-9 to TRBJ2-7, with no clear D. This CDR3 has 14 residues. Trimming removed 0 bases from V and 4 bases from J, with 10 bases in between. Germline CDR1 and CDR2: SEHNR and FQNEAQ (reference sequence). CDR3 sequence: CASSLAAQTYEQYF. The CDR3 region has the DNA TGTGCCAGCAGCTTAGCGGCACAGACGTACGAGCAGTACTTC.

In DNA form, the CDR3 reads TGTGCCAGCAGCTTAGTTAGCGGGGATGGCTACACCTTC. Its protein product is CASSLVSGDGYTF. The chain has TRBV7-2 and TRBJ1-2; D gene unclear. Germline loops: CDR1 SGHTA, CDR2 FQGNSA. V was clipped by 1 base and J by 6 bases, with 9 bases between them. The CDR3 runs to 13 residues. The variable domain in full, completed from reference TRBV7-2 and TRBJ1-2, reads GAGVSQSPSNKVTEKGKDVELRCDPISGHTALYWYRQSLGQGLEFLIYFQGNSAPDKSGLPSDRFSAERTGGSVSTLTIQRTQQEDSAVYLCASSLVSGDGYTFGSGTRLTVV.

The chain joins TRBV24-1 to TRBJ2-5; TRBD1 matches at 10 bases. V lost 4 bases to trimming and J lost 3 bases; unmatched junction nucleotides: 7. This CDR3 has 16 amino acids. The germline V gene encodes CDR1 KGHDR and CDR2 SFDVKD. The CDR3 region has the DNA TGTGCCACCAGTGACAATACCGGGACAGGGGAAGAGACCCAGTACTTC. It is translated as CATSDNTGTGEETQYF.

In its sample, this clonotype was seen once. V and J are TRBV24-1 and TRBJ2-1, with 7 bases identical to TRBD2. Germline V lookup: CDR1 KGHDR, CDR2 SFDVKD. Trimming took 2 bases from V and 5 from J; bases not matched to a gene: 8. This CDR3 region has 16 residues. The CDR3 DNA follows: TGTGCCACCAGTGATTCCGGCGGGAGACCCGACAATGAGCAGTTCTTC. Translating it yields CATSDSGGRPDNEQFF.

V gene TRBV3-1 combines with J gene TRBJ2-5; TRBD2 might be the D (6 bases). This CDR3 has 16 amino acids. Between the trimmed V and J ends, which lost 5 bases and 4 bases, there was a span of 20 bases. The V gene's germline CDR1 is LGHDT and CDR2 YNNKEL (reference sequence). The CDR3 sequence: CASSDSGLPRVETQYF. The CDR3 DNA reads as TGTGCCAGCAGCGACTCGGGACTTCCTCGGGTAGAGACCCAGTACTTC.

The chain joins TRBV21-1 to TRBJ2-1; the D call TRBD1 from the table was never checked on the DNA. TRBV21-1 is a documented pseudogene. The CDR3 extends over 16 amino acids. The CDR3 DNA follows: TGTGCCAGCAGCCTCGAGAGGGCAGGGGGCTACAATGAGCAGTTCTTC. It yields the protein CASSLERAGGYNEQFF.

This clonotype was found a few times. The rearrangement joins TRBV11-3 to TRBJ1-6; D is unresolved. Trimming pared 3 bases from V and 7 bases from J, leaving 7 bases between. This CDR3 spans 13 amino acids. Germline CDR1 reads SGHNT; CDR2 reads YENEEA. The chain's CDR3 is CASSLLRNSPLHF. In nucleotides, the CDR3 is TGTGCCAGCAGCTTGTTGAGAAATTCACCCCTCCACTTT.

The V and J genes are TRBV10-3 and TRBJ2-1; perhaps TRBD1 as D (5 bases). Trimming left V 6 bases short and J 10 bases short, with 10 bases between. The CDR3 covers 11 residues. Germline V gene data show CDR1 as ENHRY and CDR2 as SYGVKD. The CDR3 is CAISQAGEQFF. The CDR3 bases are TGTGCCATCAGCCAAGCAGGGGAGCAGTTCTTC.

The V and J genes are TRBV20-1 and TRBJ2-4; D possibly corresponds to TRBD1 (5 bases). The CDR3 is 12 amino acids. Trimming shortened V by 3 bases and J by 8 bases, and 11 bases separated the two germline ends. CDR1 is DFQATT, CDR2 SNEGSKA, per germline (reference sequence). The CDR3 region is CSARGQDDIQYF. The DNA of the CDR3 is TGCAGTGCTAGGGGGCAGGATGACATTCAGTACTTC.

The CDR3, as DNA: TGTGCCAGCAGCTTAGCTCGCGGTAGCGGGAGCTCCTACAATGAGCAGTTCTTC. Its translation is CASSLARGSGSSYNEQFF. V gene TRBV11-1 combines with J gene TRBJ2-1; TRBD2 agrees at 9 bases. V dropped 0 bases and J dropped 0; count of bases not matched to a gene: 6. This CDR3 region has 18 residues. From germline, CDR1 is SGHAT and CDR2 FQDESV (reference sequence).

The V call is TRBV2, the J call TRBJ2-1, with 7 bases fitting TRBD2. The CDR3 consists of 12 residues. V lost 4 bases, J lost 10 bases, and 4 bases stayed unmatched. The germline CDR1 and CDR2 sequences are SNHLY and FYNNEI. CDR3 sequence reads: CASSGPGLEQFF. CDR3 nucleotides: TGTGCCAGCAGTGGTCCGGGACTAGAGCAGTTCTTC. The whole variable domain, remainder taken from reference TRBV2 and TRBJ2-1, is EPEVTQTPSHQVTQMGQEVILRCVPISNHLYFYWYRQILGQKVEFLVSFYNNEISEKSEIFDDQFSVERPDGSNFTLKIRSTKLEDSAMYFCASSGPGLEQFFGPGTRLTVL.

This clonotype has more than one count but fewer than ten. J is TRBJ1-2 and V is TRBV18, with D possibly TRBD1 on 5 matching bases. CDR3 length equals 13 residues. The germline CDR1 and CDR2 sequences are KGHSH and LQKENI. V gave up 3 bases and J gave up 2 bases, with 7 bases separating them. CDR3 in DNA: TGTGCCAGCTCACCGGGGCAGAACTATGGCTACACCTTC. This sequence encodes CASSPGQNYGYTF.

The genes are TRBV20-1 and TRBJ2-1; no definite D call. The germline CDR1 and CDR2 sequences are DFQATT and SNEGSKA (reference sequence). V lost 3 bases and J 2 bases, leaving 17 bases between the germline ends. The CDR3 consists of 16 residues. The CDR3 region is CSASWREGITYNEQFF. CDR3 coding DNA: TGCAGTGCTAGCTGGCGAGAAGGGATTACCTACAATGAGCAGTTCTTC.

The chain couples TRBV23-1 to TRBJ1-4; tentatively, D is TRBD1 (6 bases). Being an ORF, TRBV23-1 has a function that is uncertain. The CDR3 has 14 residues. V shed 5 bases and J shed 6 bases, with 13 bases lying between them. CDR3 sequence reads: CASSDGRGHEKLFF. CDR3 coding DNA: TGCGCCAGCAGTGACGGTCGGGGGCATGAAAAACTGTTTTTT.